This record covers a single TCR beta chain. The germline V gene encodes CDR1 LGHNA and CDR2 YSLEER. V lost 4 bases and J lost 1, with 13 bases in between. This CDR3 spans 15 amino acids. This sample is drawn from a study of shared clonotypes between healthy human individuals. On the study more broadly: The cohort had two women and three men, ages 18 to 49. Plates per donor: three CD4 naive, three CD4 memory, two CD8 naive, one CD8 memory.

Only CD45RO-negative cells positively selected for CCR7 counted as naive CD8 cells, so terminally differentiated effector memory CD45RA+ cells were excluded. Clones were sequenced by immunoSEQ multiplex PCR, and TCRdb holds only the in-frame ones, with some missing. The table records millions of clones, just under 95% of them present only once. This sequence was found in a man in his late teens or twenties in good health. V usage is TRBV4-3 and J usage is TRBJ1-2; D gene ambiguous. The sequencing input was naive CD8+ T cells sorted from blood. The CDR3 nucleotides read TGCGCCAGCAGCCCGACGACGGATTTTAACTATGGCTACACCTTC. It is translated as CASSPTTDFNYGYTF.